A selection of T cell receptor beta chains follows, all from one sample in a study of T-cell reconstitution after alpha-beta-depleted transplantation in children. TCRdb recomputed calls from the PCR reads with MiXCR, one row per CDR3 protein. Among around 76,000 distinct CDR3 sequences listed, about a sixth were seen once. The sample here was PBMCs, mostly from graft donor cells, taken 360 days after TCRalphabeta/CD19-depleted stem cell transplant. The receptors were gathered from a male patient aged 2-10 years who had a stem cell transplant for acute lymphoblastic leukemia, so the T cells may come from the graft donor. CDR3s include the opening cysteine and the closing phenylalanine or tryptophan. Each record gives: CDR3 protein, CDR3 DNA, CDR3 length, clone size, D gene, J gene, V gene. The D gene is left open where the match is weak. For some rows the clone size is stated as once, few or many, or as a class when expanded; others skip it.

cdr3_aa: CASSPQGGSYNEQFF
cdr3_nt: TGTGCCAGCTCTCCACAGGGGGGGAGTTACAATGAGCAGTTCTTC
cdr3_length: 15
clone_size: few
d_call: NA
j_call: TRBJ2-1
v_call: TRBV18

cdr3_aa: CASSFNSGYEQYF
cdr3_nt: TGTGCCAGCAGTTTTAACAGCGGGTACGAGCAGTACTTC
cdr3_length: 13
clone_size: few
d_call: NA
j_call: TRBJ2-7
v_call: TRBV12-3/TRBV12-4

cdr3_aa: CASRSLAGVSNEQFF
cdr3_nt: TGTGCCAGCAGATCTCTAGCGGGAGTCTCAAATGAGCAGTTCTTC
cdr3_length: 15
clone_size: many
d_call: TRBD2
j_call: TRBJ2-1
v_call: TRBV7-9

cdr3_aa: CASSTGTSGYYEQYF
cdr3_nt: TGTGCCAGTAGCACCGGGACTAGCGGGTACTACGAGCAGTACTTC
cdr3_length: 15
clone_size: NA
d_call: TRBD2
j_call: TRBJ2-7
v_call: TRBV19

cdr3_aa: CATSPNGAQGETQYF
cdr3_nt: TGTGCCACCAGTCCAAACGGGGCCCAGGGAGAGACCCAGTACTTC
cdr3_length: 15
clone_size: NA
d_call: NA
j_call: TRBJ2-5
v_call: TRBV24-1

cdr3_aa: CASSQDRYYEQYF
cdr3_nt: TGTGCCAGCAGTCAAGATCGGTACTACGAGCAGTACTTC
cdr3_length: 13
clone_size: NA
d_call: NA
j_call: TRBJ2-7
v_call: TRBV27

cdr3_aa: CATSEPGLNEQFF
cdr3_nt: TGTGCCACCAGTGAGCCGGGCCTCAATGAGCAGTTCTTC
cdr3_length: 13
clone_size: few
d_call: NA
j_call: TRBJ2-1
v_call: TRBV24-1

cdr3_aa: CASSASFRTAAYEQYF
cdr3_nt: TGTGCCAGCAGCGCCAGTTTCAGGACGGCAGCTTACGAGCAGTACTTC
cdr3_length: 16
clone_size: few
d_call: NA
j_call: TRBJ2-7
v_call: TRBV9

cdr3_aa: CASSQDWWSSYEQYF
cdr3_nt: TGTGCCAGCAGCCAAGATTGGTGGAGCTCCTACGAGCAGTACTTC
cdr3_length: 15
clone_size: many
d_call: NA
j_call: TRBJ2-7
v_call: TRBV4-2

cdr3_aa: CATSVSAGGPALHNEQFF
cdr3_nt: TGTGCCACCAGTGTATCAGCGGGAGGGCCTGCTTTACACAATGAGCAGTTCTTC
cdr3_length: 18
clone_size: NA
d_call: TRBD2
j_call: TRBJ2-1
v_call: TRBV24-1

cdr3_aa: CASTRGPQANTGELFF
cdr3_nt: TGTGCCAGCACGAGGGGACCACAGGCGAACACCGGGGAGCTGTTTTTT
cdr3_length: 16
clone_size: many
d_call: NA
j_call: TRBJ2-2
v_call: TRBV6-1

cdr3_aa: CASSLWTLLYNEQFF
cdr3_nt: TGTGCCAGCAGTTTGTGGACACTACTTTACAATGAGCAGTTCTTC
cdr3_length: 15
clone_size: NA
d_call: NA
j_call: TRBJ2-1
v_call: TRBV12-3/TRBV12-4

cdr3_aa: CASSLQERGDKNIQYF
cdr3_nt: TGTGCCAGCAGTTTGCAGGAAAGAGGGGACAAAAACATTCAGTACTTC
cdr3_length: 16
clone_size: NA
d_call: NA
j_call: TRBJ2-4
v_call: TRBV12-3/TRBV12-4

cdr3_aa: CASSSFNQPQHF
cdr3_nt: TGTGCCAGCAGTTCCTTCAATCAGCCCCAGCATTTT
cdr3_length: 12
clone_size: NA
d_call: NA
j_call: TRBJ1-5
v_call: TRBV12-3/TRBV12-4

cdr3_aa: CANLGSYNEQFF
cdr3_nt: TGTGCCAACCTGGGCTCCTACAATGAGCAGTTCTTC
cdr3_length: 12
clone_size: many
d_call: NA
j_call: TRBJ2-1
v_call: TRBV2

cdr3_aa: CASSLRGRSGANVLTF
cdr3_nt: TGTGCCAGCAGCTTACGGGGTCGCTCTGGGGCCAACGTCCTGACTTTC
cdr3_length: 16
clone_size: NA
d_call: NA
j_call: TRBJ2-6
v_call: TRBV11-2

cdr3_aa: CASSQGRATVVWQYF
cdr3_nt: TGCGCCAGCAGCCAAGGTAGGGCTACGGTGGTGTGGCAGTACTTC
cdr3_length: 15
clone_size: few
d_call: NA
j_call: TRBJ2-7
v_call: TRBV4-1

cdr3_aa: CASSARTSSYNEQFF
cdr3_nt: TGTGCCAGCAGCGCCCGCACAAGCTCCTACAATGAGCAGTTCTTC
cdr3_length: 15
clone_size: few
d_call: NA
j_call: TRBJ2-1
v_call: TRBV11-3

cdr3_aa: CSARAVSSYNEQFF
cdr3_nt: TGCAGTGCTAGAGCGGTGAGCTCCTACAATGAGCAGTTCTTC
cdr3_length: 14
clone_size: many
d_call: NA
j_call: TRBJ2-1
v_call: TRBV20-1

cdr3_aa: CASSVVTGADVF
cdr3_nt: TGCGCCAGCAGCGTCGTGACGGGAGCGGACGTTTTT
cdr3_length: 12
clone_size: NA
d_call: NA
j_call: TRBJ2-2
v_call: TRBV5-1

cdr3_aa: CASSQPGPQRTQFF
cdr3_nt: TGCGCCAGCAGCCAACCCGGCCCCCAGCGAACCCAGTTCTTC
cdr3_length: 14
clone_size: NA
d_call: NA
j_call: TRBJ2-1
v_call: TRBV4-1

cdr3_aa: CASSLASVGSYNEQFF
cdr3_nt: TGTGCCAGCAGCTTGGCCTCAGTGGGCTCCTACAATGAGCAGTTCTTC
cdr3_length: 16
clone_size: NA
d_call: NA
j_call: TRBJ2-1
v_call: TRBV5-6

cdr3_aa: CASTQEASGDTQYF
cdr3_nt: TGTGCCAGCACCCAGGAGGCTAGCGGAGATACGCAGTATTTT
cdr3_length: 14
clone_size: few
d_call: TRBD2
j_call: TRBJ2-3
v_call: TRBV7-6

cdr3_aa: CASSPRGPYEQYF
cdr3_nt: TGTGCCAGCAGTCCTCGGGGGCCCTACGAGCAGTACTTC
cdr3_length: 13
clone_size: NA
d_call: NA
j_call: TRBJ2-7
v_call: TRBV27

cdr3_aa: CASSSMGLAGGPSSYNEQFF
cdr3_nt: TGCGCCAGCAGCTCAATGGGACTAGCGGGAGGGCCGAGCTCCTACAATGAGCAGTTCTTC
cdr3_length: 20
clone_size: NA
d_call: TRBD2
j_call: TRBJ2-1
v_call: TRBV11-2

cdr3_aa: CAISESRTEQYF
cdr3_nt: TGTGCCATCAGTGAGTCGAGGACAGAGCAGTACTTC
cdr3_length: 12
clone_size: NA
d_call: NA
j_call: TRBJ2-7
v_call: TRBV10-3

cdr3_aa: CASSPPGLATYNEQFF
cdr3_nt: TGTGCCAGCAGCCCCCCGGGACTAGCCACCTACAATGAGCAGTTCTTC
cdr3_length: 16
clone_size: NA
d_call: TRBD2
j_call: TRBJ2-1
v_call: TRBV9

cdr3_aa: CSVSRPYEQYF
cdr3_nt: TGCAGTGTTTCGAGGCCTTACGAGCAGTACTTC
cdr3_length: 11
clone_size: many
d_call: NA
j_call: TRBJ2-7
v_call: TRBV20-1

cdr3_aa: CASSLLQGGKETQYF
cdr3_nt: TGCGCCAGCAGCTTGTTACAGGGGGGGAAAGAGACCCAGTACTTC
cdr3_length: 15
clone_size: NA
d_call: NA
j_call: TRBJ2-5
v_call: TRBV5-1

cdr3_aa: CASSSASGSGETQYF
cdr3_nt: TGTGCCAGCAGCTCAGCTAGCGGGAGCGGGGAGACCCAGTACTTC
cdr3_length: 15
clone_size: many
d_call: TRBD2
j_call: TRBJ2-5
v_call: TRBV7-2

cdr3_aa: CASRPSDRGLRAFF
cdr3_nt: TGTGCCAGCAGACCCTCGGACAGGGGGCTGAGAGCTTTCTTT
cdr3_length: 14
clone_size: many
d_call: TRBD1
j_call: TRBJ1-1
v_call: TRBV6-1

cdr3_aa: CASSPTPETQYF
cdr3_nt: TGTGCCAGCAGTCCAACACCCGAGACCCAGTACTTC
cdr3_length: 12
clone_size: once
d_call: NA
j_call: TRBJ2-5
v_call: TRBV12-3/TRBV12-4

cdr3_aa: CSARTNDLIGNTIYF
cdr3_nt: TGCAGTGCTAGAACCAACGACCTCATTGGAAACACCATATATTTT
cdr3_length: 15
clone_size: few
d_call: NA
j_call: TRBJ1-3
v_call: TRBV20-1

cdr3_aa: CASRPDRSSYNEQFF
cdr3_nt: TGTGCCAGCAGACCTGACAGGTCCTCCTACAATGAGCAGTTCTTC
cdr3_length: 15
clone_size: NA
d_call: NA
j_call: TRBJ2-1
v_call: TRBV11-3

cdr3_aa: CASSLISLTGTEAFF
cdr3_nt: TGTGCCAGCAGTTTAATCTCCCTGACAGGTACTGAAGCTTTCTTT
cdr3_length: 15
clone_size: few
d_call: NA
j_call: TRBJ1-1
v_call: TRBV28

cdr3_aa: CASRPWRQGAGYTF
cdr3_nt: TGTGCCAGCAGACCTTGGCGACAGGGGGCTGGCTACACCTTC
cdr3_length: 14
clone_size: NA
d_call: TRBD1
j_call: TRBJ1-2
v_call: TRBV7-9

cdr3_aa: CASSLNPTSGRAYEQYF
cdr3_nt: TGCGCCAGCAGCTTGAACCCCACTAGCGGGAGGGCCTACGAGCAGTACTTC
cdr3_length: 17
clone_size: NA
d_call: TRBD2
j_call: TRBJ2-7
v_call: TRBV5-1

cdr3_aa: CASSLPGTSGTSYEQYF
cdr3_nt: TGCGCCAGCAGCCTCCCCGGGACTAGCGGGACCTCCTACGAGCAGTACTTC
cdr3_length: 17
clone_size: NA
d_call: TRBD2
j_call: TRBJ2-7
v_call: TRBV5-1

cdr3_aa: CASSSRLAPNTQYF
cdr3_nt: TGTGCCAGCAGTTCAAGACTAGCTCCCAATACGCAGTATTTT
cdr3_length: 14
clone_size: NA
d_call: TRBD2
j_call: TRBJ2-3
v_call: TRBV12-3/TRBV12-4

cdr3_aa: CASSEGYSSYNEQFF
cdr3_nt: TGTGCCAGCAGTGAAGGGTACAGCTCCTACAATGAGCAGTTCTTC
cdr3_length: 15
clone_size: NA
d_call: NA
j_call: TRBJ2-1
v_call: TRBV2

cdr3_aa: CASSLGGVTYEQYF
cdr3_nt: TGTGCCAGCAGCTTAGGGGGGGTAACCTACGAGCAGTACTTC
cdr3_length: 14
clone_size: NA
d_call: NA
j_call: TRBJ2-7
v_call: TRBV7-9

cdr3_aa: CAIMEGAGFGETQYF
cdr3_nt: TGTGCCATCATGGAGGGGGCGGGTTTCGGTGAGACCCAGTACTTC
cdr3_length: 15
clone_size: NA
d_call: NA
j_call: TRBJ2-5
v_call: TRBV10-3

cdr3_aa: CASSLLGQGLTEAFF
cdr3_nt: TGCGCCAGCAGCTTGCTCGGACAGGGGCTCACTGAAGCTTTCTTT
cdr3_length: 15
clone_size: many
d_call: TRBD1
j_call: TRBJ1-1
v_call: TRBV5-1

cdr3_aa: CAWASEDRGANEQFF
cdr3_nt: TGTGCCTGGGCAAGCGAGGACCGAGGGGCCAATGAGCAGTTCTTC
cdr3_length: 15
clone_size: many
d_call: NA
j_call: TRBJ2-1
v_call: TRBV30

cdr3_aa: CASSGLAGGNEQYF
cdr3_nt: TGTGCCAGCAGCGGACTAGCGGGAGGCAACGAGCAGTACTTC
cdr3_length: 14
clone_size: NA
d_call: TRBD2
j_call: TRBJ2-7
v_call: TRBV7-9